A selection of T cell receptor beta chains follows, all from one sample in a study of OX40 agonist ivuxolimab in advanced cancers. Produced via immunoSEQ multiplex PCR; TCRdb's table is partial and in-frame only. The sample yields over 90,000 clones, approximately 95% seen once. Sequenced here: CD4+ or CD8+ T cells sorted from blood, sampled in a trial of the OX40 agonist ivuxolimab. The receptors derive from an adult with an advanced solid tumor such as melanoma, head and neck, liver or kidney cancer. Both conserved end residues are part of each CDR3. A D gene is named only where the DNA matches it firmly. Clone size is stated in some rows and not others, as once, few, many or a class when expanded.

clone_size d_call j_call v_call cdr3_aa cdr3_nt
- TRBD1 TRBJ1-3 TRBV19 CASIKGGAGNTIYF TGTGCCAGTATTAAAGGGGGCGCCGGAAACACCATATATTTT
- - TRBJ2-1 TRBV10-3 CATTRGDNEQFF TGTGCCACGACTAGGGGGGACAATGAGCAGTTCTTC
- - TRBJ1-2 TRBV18 CASSPTPGGDGYTF TGTGCCAGCTCACCAACGCCCGGGGGGGATGGCTACACCTTC
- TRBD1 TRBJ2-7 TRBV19 CASSIRGPYYEQYF TGTGCCAGTAGTATTAGGGGGCCCTACTACGAGCAGTACTTC
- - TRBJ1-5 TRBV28 CASSHSPTGRHF TGTGCCAGCAGTCACTCCCCCACAGGCCGGCATTTT
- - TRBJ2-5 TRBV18 CASSQGYQGTQYF TGTGCCAGCTCCCAGGGGTACCAAGGGACCCAGTACTTC
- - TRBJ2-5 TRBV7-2 CASSFLDPSLLYQETQYF TGTGCCAGCAGCTTCCTGGACCCGTCACTTCTGTACCAAGAGACCCAGTACTTC
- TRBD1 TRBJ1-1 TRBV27 CASSLSQGGGTEAFF TGTGCCAGCAGTTTGTCACAGGGGGGTGGGACTGAAGCTTTCTTT
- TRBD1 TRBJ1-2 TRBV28 CASSFGRGRGYTF TGTGCCAGCAGTTTCGGCAGGGGGCGAGGCTACACCTTC
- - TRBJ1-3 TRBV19 CASSNEVSSGNTIYF TGTGCCAGTTCTAACGAGGTTAGCTCTGGAAACACCATATATTTT
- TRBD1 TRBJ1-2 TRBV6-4 CASRQGRGYTF TGTGCCAGCCGACAGGGGCGCGGCTACACCTTC
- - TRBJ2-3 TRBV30 CASPSGYTDTQYF TGTGCCTCCCCCTCGGGATACACAGATACGCAGTATTTT
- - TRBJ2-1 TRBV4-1 CASSRPQFGGNEQFF TGCGCCAGCAGCCGGCCCCAGTTTGGGGGGAATGAGCAGTTCTTC
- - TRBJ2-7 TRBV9 CASSGWGLGEQYF TGTGCCAGCAGCGGATGGGGTCTGGGCGAGCAGTACTTC
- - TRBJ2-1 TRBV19 CASSIQGGEQFF TGTGCCAGTAGTATCCAGGGCGGTGAGCAGTTCTTC
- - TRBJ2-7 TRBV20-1 CRAARSGEQYF TGCAGGGCCGCGCGCAGTGGCGAGCAGTACTTC
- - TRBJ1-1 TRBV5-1 CASTEGKGTEAFF TGCGCCAGCACCGAGGGGAAGGGCACTGAAGCTTTCTTT
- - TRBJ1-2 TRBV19 CASSKDSPNYGYTF TGTGCCAGTAGTAAGGACAGCCCCAACTATGGCTACACCTTC
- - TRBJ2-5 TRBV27 CASSAGETQYF TGTGCCAGCAGCGCAGGCGAGACCCAGTACTTC
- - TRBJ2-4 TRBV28 CALGGIGDIQYF TGTGCCCTCGGGGGAATCGGAGACATTCAGTACTTC
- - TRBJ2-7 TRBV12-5 CASGLAPGGWGEQYF TGTGCTAGTGGTTTGGCCCCCGGGGGCTGGGGCGAGCAGTACTTC
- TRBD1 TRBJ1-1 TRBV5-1 CASSPDREGTEAFF TGCGCCAGCAGCCCGGACAGGGAGGGGACTGAAGCTTTCTTT
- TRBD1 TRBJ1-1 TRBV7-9 CASSPATGPTEAFF TGTGCCAGCAGCCCAGCGACAGGGCCCACTGAAGCTTTCTTT
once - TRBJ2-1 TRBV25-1 CASSVQSGGEQFF TGTGCCAGCAGTGTCCAATCAGGGGGGGAGCAGTTCTTC
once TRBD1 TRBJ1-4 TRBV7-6 CASSAPTRARGDEKLFF TGTGCCAGCAGCGCCCCTACGAGGGCCAGGGGGGATGAAAAACTGTTTTTT
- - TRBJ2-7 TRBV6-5 CASSSVQGPYEQYF TGTGCCAGCAGTTCCGTACAGGGCCCCTACGAGCAGTACTTC
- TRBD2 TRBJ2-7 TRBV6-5 CASSYSRGAAYEQYF TGTGCCAGCAGTTACTCGCGGGGGGCCGCATACGAGCAGTACTTC
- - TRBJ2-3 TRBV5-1 CASSSLPTDTQYF TGCGCCAGCAGCTCCCTCCCTACAGATACGCAGTATTTT
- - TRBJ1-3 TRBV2 CASTQAGVHSGNTIYF TGTGCCAGCACCCAGGCAGGGGTTCACTCTGGAAACACCATATATTTT
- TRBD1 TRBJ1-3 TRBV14 CASSFRGGTAGNTIYF TGTGCCAGCAGCTTCAGGGGGGGGACAGCTGGAAACACCATATATTTT
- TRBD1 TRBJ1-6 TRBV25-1 CASSRDRWSPLHF TGTGCCAGCAGTCGGGACAGATGGTCACCCCTCCACTTT
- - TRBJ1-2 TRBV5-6 CASRQTANYGYTF TGTGCCAGCAGACAGACCGCTAACTATGGCTACACCTTC
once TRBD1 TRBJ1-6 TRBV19 CASSRGTGTWNSPLHF TGTGCCAGTAGTCGGGGGACAGGGACGTGGAATTCACCCCTCCACTTT
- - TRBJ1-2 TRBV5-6 CASSPGMGVFGYTF TGTGCCAGCAGCCCCGGGATGGGGGTATTCGGCTACACCTTC
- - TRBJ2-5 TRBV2 CASSVRGEETQYF TGTGCCAGCAGTGTGAGGGGGGAAGAGACCCAGTACTTC
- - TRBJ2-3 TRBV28 CASTQVYRANTQYF TGTGCCAGCACTCAAGTATACAGGGCAAATACGCAGTATTTT
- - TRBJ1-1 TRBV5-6 CASSLVGRRTEAFF TGTGCCAGCAGCTTGGTGGGGCGTCGGACTGAAGCTTTCTTT
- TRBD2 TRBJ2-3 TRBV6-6 CASSHSLAGITDTQYF TGTGCCAGCAGCCACTCTCTAGCGGGGATCACAGATACGCAGTATTTT